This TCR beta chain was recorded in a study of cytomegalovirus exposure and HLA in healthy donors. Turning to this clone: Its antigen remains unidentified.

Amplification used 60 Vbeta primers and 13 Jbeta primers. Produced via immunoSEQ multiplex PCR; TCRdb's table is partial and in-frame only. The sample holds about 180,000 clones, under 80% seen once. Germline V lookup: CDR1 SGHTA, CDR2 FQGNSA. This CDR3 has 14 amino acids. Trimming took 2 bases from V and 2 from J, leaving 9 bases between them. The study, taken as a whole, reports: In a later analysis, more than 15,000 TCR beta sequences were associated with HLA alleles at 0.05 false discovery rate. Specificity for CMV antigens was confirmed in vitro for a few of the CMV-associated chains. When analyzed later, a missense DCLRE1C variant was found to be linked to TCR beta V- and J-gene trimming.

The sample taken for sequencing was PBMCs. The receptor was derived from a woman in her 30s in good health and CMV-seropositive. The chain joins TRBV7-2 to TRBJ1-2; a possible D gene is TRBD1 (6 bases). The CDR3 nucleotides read TGTGCCAGCAGCTTAATGAGGGGGAACTATGGCTACACCTTC. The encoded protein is CASSLMRGNYGYTF. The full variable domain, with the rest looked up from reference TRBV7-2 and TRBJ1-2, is GAGVSQSPSNKVTEKGKDVELRCDPISGHTALYWYRQSLGQGLEFLIYFQGNSAPDKSGLPSDRFSAERTGGSVSTLTIQRTQQEDSAVYLCASSLMRGNYGYTFGSGTRLTVV.